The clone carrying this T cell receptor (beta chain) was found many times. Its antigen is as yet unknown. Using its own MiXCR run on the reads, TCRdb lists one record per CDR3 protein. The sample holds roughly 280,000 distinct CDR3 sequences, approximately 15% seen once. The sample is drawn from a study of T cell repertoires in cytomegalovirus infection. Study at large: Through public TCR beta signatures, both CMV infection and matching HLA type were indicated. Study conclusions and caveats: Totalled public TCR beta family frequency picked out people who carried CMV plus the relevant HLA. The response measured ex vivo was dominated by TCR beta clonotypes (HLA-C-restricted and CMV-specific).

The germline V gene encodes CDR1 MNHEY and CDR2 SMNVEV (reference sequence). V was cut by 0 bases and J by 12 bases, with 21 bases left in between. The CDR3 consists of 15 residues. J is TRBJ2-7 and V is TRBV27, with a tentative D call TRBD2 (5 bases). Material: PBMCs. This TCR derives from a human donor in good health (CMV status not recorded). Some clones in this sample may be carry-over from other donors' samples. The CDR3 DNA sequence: TGTGCCAGCAGTTTATCATTGGGTTCTGCCGGGAATCCGTACTTC. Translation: CASSLSLGSAGNPYF.